This T cell receptor (beta chain) was captured in a study of neoadjuvant anti-PD-1 for oral cavity cancer (dated by TCRdb to 2020 to 2022). For the wider study: Patients mostly received three to four biweekly doses of nivolumab at 3 mg/kg before curative-intent surgical resection. Under RECIST 1.1, a patient counted as a responder if showing complete response, partial response or stable disease, and as a non-responder if showing progression. There were 12 patients in the parent correlative cohort, and the response rate was less than 40%. A fourth nivolumab dose was given around day 43 to patients without progression, and definitive surgical resection was performed in those patients on days 50-56.

Results and caveats for the whole study, not just this receptor: After neoadjuvant nivolumab, significantly higher T cell clonality (Gini index) was found within PBMCs in non-responders than in responders. A higher pretreatment blood Treg/Th17 ratio correlated with both higher pretreatment blood TCRbeta clonality and lower post-treatment tumor TCRbeta clonality. Only three patients per response group were included in the TCR analyses, and the authors called for validation in larger cohorts.

For deep sequencing, each PBMC sample was run in six replicates, with libraries mostly built from approximately 0.45 ug of input genomic DNA. TCRbeta libraries were prepared with the immunoSEQ hsTCRbeta kit according to the manufacturer's instructions. An Illumina NovaSeq 6000 S4 flow cell was used to sequence the final libraries, which had first been combined to 3 nM. As for the authors' bioinformatics: The immunoSEQ Analyzer handled quality control and preprocessing of the raw data. The analysis was restricted to productive rearrangements, with each unique CDR3 amino acid sequence defining a clonotype. Repertoire clonality was estimated as the Gini-Simpson index, computed with the R package tcR. Student's t test was used to compare Gini indices, while Pearson correlation assessed associations with tumor size change. TCRdb retrieved this table from immuneACCESS and kept in-frame rearrangements only. Not all clones are present; in checked studies, unresolved V genes account for under half, and no reason is known for the remainder. That table gives V, J and clone size, and the DNA gave D and trimming. This sample gives roughly 68,000 clones in total; roughly nine tenths of them show up just once. The ten largest clones represent approximately 2.8% of the sample.

The time point label of this sample denotes: after neoadjuvant nivolumab, at surgical resection. None of the patients had received prior systemic or radiation treatment, and all were newly diagnosed with stage II-IVA oral cavity squamous cell carcinoma. The cohort was made up of patients with locally advanced, HPV-negative oral cavity squamous cell carcinoma. Peripheral blood mononuclear cells were analyzed directly and were not maintained or expanded in culture. Samples were obtained from a longitudinal correlative study of a single-arm phase II trial of neoadjuvant nivolumab in oral cavity squamous cell carcinoma. Subject-matched pre- and post-treatment PBMCs and tumors from three responders and three non-responders were subjected to genomic DNA-based TCRbeta sequencing. Peripheral blood mononuclear cells were collected once before nivolumab treatment and again after treatment, at the time of surgery. The Maxwell RSC DNA from Cells kit was used to extract genomic DNA from PBMCs.

The CDR3 numbers 14 residues from cysteine through phenylalanine. CDR3 DNA only is kept here, 42 bases in frame from base 1. From the germline V gene, CDR1 is SNHLY and CDR2 is FYNNEI. Trimming accounts for 9 bases at V and 0 bases at J, while the number of junction bases matched to no gene is 2. This clone was counted a single time. Its cognate antigen has yet to be identified. No much larger clone exists at a distance of one base, and base qualities are not known. Recombination linked TRBV2 to TRBJ2-1; 10 bases in the middle match TRBD2. This sequence originates from a person aged 40 to 85 with oral cavity squamous cell carcinoma. The sample here was PBMCs, taken after nivolumab (anti-PD-1) treatment. The DNA reads TGTGCCAGGGCTAGCGGGAGCTCCTACAATGAGCAGTTCTTC. It codes for CARASGSSYNEQFF.